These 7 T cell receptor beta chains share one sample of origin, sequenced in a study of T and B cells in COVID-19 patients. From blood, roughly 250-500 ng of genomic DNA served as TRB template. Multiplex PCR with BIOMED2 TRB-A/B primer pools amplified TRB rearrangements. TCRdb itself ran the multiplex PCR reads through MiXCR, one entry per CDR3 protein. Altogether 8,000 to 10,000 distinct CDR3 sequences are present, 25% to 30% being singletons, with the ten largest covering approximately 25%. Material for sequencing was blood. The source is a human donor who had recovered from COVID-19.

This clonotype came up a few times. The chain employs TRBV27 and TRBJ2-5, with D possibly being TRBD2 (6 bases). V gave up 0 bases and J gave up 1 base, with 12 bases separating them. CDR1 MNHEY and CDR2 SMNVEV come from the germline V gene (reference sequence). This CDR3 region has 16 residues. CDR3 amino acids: CASSLSVAATQETQYF. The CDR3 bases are TGTGCCAGCAGTTTATCGGTAGCGGCGACCCAAGAGACCCAGTACTTC.

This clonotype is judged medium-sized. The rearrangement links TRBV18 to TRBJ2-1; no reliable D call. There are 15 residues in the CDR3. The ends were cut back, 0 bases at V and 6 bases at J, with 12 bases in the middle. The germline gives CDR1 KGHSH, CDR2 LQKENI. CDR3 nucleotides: TGTGCCAGCTCACCACCCAGCATTTCAGGCAATGAGCAGTTCTTC. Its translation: CASSPPSISGNEQFF.

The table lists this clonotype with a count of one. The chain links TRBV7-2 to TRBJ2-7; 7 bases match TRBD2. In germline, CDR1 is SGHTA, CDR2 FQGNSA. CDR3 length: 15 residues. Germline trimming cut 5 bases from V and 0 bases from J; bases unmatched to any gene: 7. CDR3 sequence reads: CASSPERGSSYEQYF. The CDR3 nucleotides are TGTGCCAGCAGCCCCGAGCGGGGCAGCTCCTACGAGCAGTACTTC.

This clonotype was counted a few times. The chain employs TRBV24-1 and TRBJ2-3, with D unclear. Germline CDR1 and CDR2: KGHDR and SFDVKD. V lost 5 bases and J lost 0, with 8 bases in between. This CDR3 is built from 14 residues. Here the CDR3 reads CATSGTSSTDTQYF. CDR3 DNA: TGTGCCACCAGTGGGACCTCTAGCACAGATACGCAGTATTTT.

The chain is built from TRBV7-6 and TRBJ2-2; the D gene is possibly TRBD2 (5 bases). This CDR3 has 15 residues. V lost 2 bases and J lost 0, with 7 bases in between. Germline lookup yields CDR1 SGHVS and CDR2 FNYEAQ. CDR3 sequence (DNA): TGTGCCAGCAGCTTATACGGGGCGAACACCGGGGAGCTGTTTTTT. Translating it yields CASSLYGANTGELFF.

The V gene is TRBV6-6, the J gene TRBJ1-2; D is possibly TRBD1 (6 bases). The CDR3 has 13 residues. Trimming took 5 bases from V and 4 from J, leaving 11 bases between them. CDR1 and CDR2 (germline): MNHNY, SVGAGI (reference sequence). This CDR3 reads CASSDTGSYGYTF. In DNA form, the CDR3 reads TGTGCCAGCAGTGATACAGGGTCCTATGGCTACACCTTC.

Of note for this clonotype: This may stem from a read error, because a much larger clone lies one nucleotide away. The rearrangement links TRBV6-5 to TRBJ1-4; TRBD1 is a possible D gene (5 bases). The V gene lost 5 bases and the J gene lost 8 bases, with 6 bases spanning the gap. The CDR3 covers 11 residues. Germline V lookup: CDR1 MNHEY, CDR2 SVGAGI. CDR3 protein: CASSRGEKLFF. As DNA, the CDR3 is TGTGCCAGCAGTAGGGGCGAAAAACTGTTTTTT.